This paragraph reports one T cell receptor (beta chain). The antigen is unknown. Time point reported: patch test 1, 2 weeks after DPC sensitization. The sample's treatment: therapeutic diphenylcyclopropenone sensitization with weekly scalp DPC. Drawing of blood took place ahead of applying each patch test. Alopecia patients deemed DPC-suitable, aged 18 to 70, excluding pregnancy. The data are from a study of human T cells and chemical hapten exposure. Study-wide points: Patch test score was positively correlated with the counts of TCRs that had expanded at PT1.

Each cDNA molecule in the library carried unique molecular identifiers. From the RACE reads, TCRdb called clonotypes with MiXCR, one entry per CDR3 protein. Here the sample spans 74,000 or so distinct CDR3 sequences, approximately 10% being singletons. Per the germline V gene, CDR1 is DFQATT and CDR2 is SNEGSKA (reference sequence). The CDR3 consists of 14 residues. V gave up 4 bases and J gave up 5 bases; unmatched junction bases: 6. This TCR was sampled from a woman between 45 and 65 years old with alopecia areata. Some clones in this sample may be carry-over from other donors' samples. This rearrangement joins TRBV20-1 to TRBJ2-3, with 10 bases identical to TRBD2. The material sequenced was whole blood, taken in connection with sensitization to the hapten diphenylcyclopropenone (DPC). CDR3 bases: TGCAGTGCTACAGGACTAGCGGTTGGAGATACGCAGTATTTT. It yields the protein CSATGLAVGDTQYF.